This TCR beta chain originates from a study of cytomegalovirus exposure and HLA in healthy donors. Study-wide points: Reports showed the classifier diagnosing cytomegalovirus status with high specificity and sensitivity. Highest at DRB1 and lowest at HLA-C, TCR association rates differed among HLA loci in a later analysis. In a later analysis, a genetic analysis reported fewer productive-TCR N-insertions in an Asian-associated ancestry cluster than the cohort average.

The primer mix had 60 Vbeta and 13 Jbeta primers. TCRdb's table, derived via immunoSEQ multiplex PCR, lists solely in-frame clones and lacks some. The sample lists under 200,000 clones, 68% occurring once. Details on this clone: What it recognizes is unknown.

Trimming removed 7 bases at V and 7 bases at J, with 17 bases between. Germline V CDR1 and CDR2: MNHNS, SASEGT. The CDR3 is 15 residues long. The sequence derives from a man aged 45-65 years in good health and CMV-seronegative. The chain combines TRBV6-1 with TRBJ1-6; a weak D match, TRBD1 (5 bases). Sample: PBMCs. This CDR3 reads CASTIGGVRNSPLHF. In nucleotides, the CDR3 is TGTGCCAGCACTATCGGGGGGGTACGCAATTCACCCCTCCACTTT.